This TCR beta chain was identified during a study of T-cell reconstitution after alpha-beta-depleted transplantation in children. General study points: A year post-transplant, T-cell counts and diversity derived mostly from newly produced T cells. Where alpha-beta T cells came from about two months after transplant was reportedly several hundred expanded graft clones.

The germline V gene has CDR1 MNHNS and CDR2 SASEGT. The junction had 7 bases not matched to a gene; V was cut back by 5 bases and J by 3 bases. This CDR3 is built from 15 residues. Using unique molecular identifiers, the investigators prepared the TCRbeta library. Using its own MiXCR run on the PCR reads, TCRdb lists one record per CDR3 protein. The sample has approximately 230,000 distinct CDR3 sequences, about 25% seen once. Remarks on this clonotype: The antigen is not known.

The source was PBMCs, collected before TCRalphabeta/CD19-depleted stem cell transplant. This sequence joins TRBV6-1 and TRBJ2-1, with TRBD2 matching over 7 bases. The sequence was collected from a girl aged 2 to 9 with Fanconi anemia, due to receive a stem cell transplant. This CDR3 is CASSLERGNYNEQFF. CDR3 nucleotide sequence: TGTGCCAGCAGTCTAGAGCGGGGAAACTACAATGAGCAGTTCTTC.